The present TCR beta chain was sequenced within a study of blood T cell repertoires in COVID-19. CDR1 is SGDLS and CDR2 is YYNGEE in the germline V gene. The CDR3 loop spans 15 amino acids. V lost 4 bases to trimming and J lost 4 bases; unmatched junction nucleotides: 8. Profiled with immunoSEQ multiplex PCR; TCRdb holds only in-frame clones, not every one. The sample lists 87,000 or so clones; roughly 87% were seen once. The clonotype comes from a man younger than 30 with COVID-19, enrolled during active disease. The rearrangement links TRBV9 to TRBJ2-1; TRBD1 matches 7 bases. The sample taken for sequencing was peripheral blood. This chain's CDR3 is CASSTEGARYNEQFF. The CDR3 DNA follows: TGTGCCAGCAGCACCGAGGGGGCGCGGTACAATGAGCAGTTCTTC.